The sequence of this T cell receptor beta chain was determined in a study of T-cell memory formation after mild COVID-19. Each CDR3 protein gets one entry after TCRdb re-called the 5' RACE reads with MiXCR. The table includes fewer than 140,000 distinct CDR3 sequences, around 11% detected once. This CDR3 contains 17 residues. CDR1 and CDR2 from the germline V gene are SGHAT and FQNNGV. V was clipped by 5 bases and J by 0 bases, with 16 bases between them. This clonotype was obtained from an adult woman who had mild COVID-19 (a few samples of this study predate the infection). Cell type and time point are not known. Sequencing used PBMCs or a T cell subset sorted from them (not recorded which). The V and J genes are TRBV11-2 and TRBJ2-2; D is possibly TRBD1 (6 bases). In DNA form, the CDR3 reads TGTGCCAGCAGCGCTCGGCCCGGGACAACGAACACCGGGGAGCTGTTTTTT. Protein product: CASSARPGTTNTGELFF.